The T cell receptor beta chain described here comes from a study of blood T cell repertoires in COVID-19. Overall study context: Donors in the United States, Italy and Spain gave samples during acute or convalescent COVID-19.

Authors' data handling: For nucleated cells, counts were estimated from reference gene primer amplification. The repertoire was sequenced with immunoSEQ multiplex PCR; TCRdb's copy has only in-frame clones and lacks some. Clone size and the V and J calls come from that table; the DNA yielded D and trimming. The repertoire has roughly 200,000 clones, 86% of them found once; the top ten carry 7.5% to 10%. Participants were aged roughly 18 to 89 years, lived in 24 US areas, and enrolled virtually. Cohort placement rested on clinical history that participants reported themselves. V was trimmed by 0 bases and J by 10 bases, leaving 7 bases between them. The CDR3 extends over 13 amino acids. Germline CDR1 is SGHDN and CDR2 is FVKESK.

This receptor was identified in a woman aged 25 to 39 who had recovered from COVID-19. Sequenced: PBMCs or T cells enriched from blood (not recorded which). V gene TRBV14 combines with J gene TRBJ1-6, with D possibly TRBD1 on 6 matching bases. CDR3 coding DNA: TGTGCCAGCAGCCAAGATCAGGGGTCACCCCTCCACTTT. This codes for CASSQDQGSPLHF.